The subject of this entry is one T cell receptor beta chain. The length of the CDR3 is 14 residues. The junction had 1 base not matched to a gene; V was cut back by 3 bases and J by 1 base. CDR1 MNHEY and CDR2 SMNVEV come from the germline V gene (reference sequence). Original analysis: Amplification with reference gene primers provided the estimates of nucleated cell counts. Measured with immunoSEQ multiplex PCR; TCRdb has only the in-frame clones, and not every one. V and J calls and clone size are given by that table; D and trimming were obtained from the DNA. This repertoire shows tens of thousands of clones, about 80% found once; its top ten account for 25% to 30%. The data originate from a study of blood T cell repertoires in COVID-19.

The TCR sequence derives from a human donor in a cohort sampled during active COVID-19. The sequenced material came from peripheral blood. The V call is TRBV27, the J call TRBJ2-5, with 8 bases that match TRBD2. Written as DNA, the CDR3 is TGTGCCAGCAGTTTTAGCGGGGCCCAAGAGACCCAGTACTTC. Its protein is CASSFSGAQETQYF.